This TCR beta chain was identified during a study of blood T cell repertoires in COVID-19. Across the whole study: COVID-19 samples, acute and convalescent, were from the United States, Italy and Spain. In each case, the material was cDNA or gDNA derived from T cells, B-cell-depleted T cells, or PBMCs.

Original processing notes: Reference gene primer amplification yielded estimated nucleated cell counts. Clones were read by immunoSEQ multiplex PCR, and TCRdb kept only the in-frame ones, dropping some. Clone size and the V and J calls come from that table; the DNA yielded D and trimming. The table includes some 100,000 clones, about nine tenths detected once. CDR1 and CDR2 (germline): WNHNN, SYGVQD (reference sequence). This CDR3 has 17 residues. J lost 5 bases, V lost 4 bases, and 15 bases had no gene match. The gene calls are TRBV10-1 and TRBJ2-3, with 7 bases lining up with TRBD1. Sequenced input: peripheral blood. The receptor was derived from a human donor in a cohort sampled during active COVID-19. CDR3 loop: CASSGSDRARFGDTQYF. In DNA form, the CDR3 reads TGCGCCAGCAGTGGATCCGACAGGGCCCGTTTTGGAGATACGCAGTATTTT.